Listed below are T cell receptor beta chains from one sample, sequenced in a study of cytomegalovirus exposure and HLA in healthy donors. Libraries were prepared by immunoSEQ multiplex PCR; TCRdb keeps only in-frame clonotypes and omits some of them. The sample carries some 150,000 clones, approximately 81% recorded once. Sequences were obtained from PBMCs. The receptors come from a male donor in good health and CMV-seronegative. CDR3s include the opening cysteine and the closing phenylalanine or tryptophan. D genes are given only for firm matches. The size entry is marked missing in some rows and otherwise reads once, few, many or a size class.

TRBJ2-6 once . TRBV5-1 CASRSNSGANVLTF TGCGCCAGCAGAAGCAACTCTGGGGCCAACGTCCTGACTTTC
TRBJ2-7 . TRBD1 TRBV23-1 CASVSGQVYEQYF TGCGCCAGCGTGTCGGGACAGGTGTACGAGCAGTACTTC
TRBJ2-5 . TRBD2 TRBV5-1 CASSLAASGNQETQYF TGCGCCAGCAGCTTGGCTGCTAGCGGGAACCAAGAGACCCAGTACTTC
TRBJ1-4 . . TRBV27 CASSPRTNEKLFF TGTGCCAGCAGTCCCCGGACTAATGAAAAACTGTTTTTT
TRBJ2-5 few TRBD2 TRBV29-1 CSVNPLGASGRAPQETQYF TGCAGCGTTAACCCCCTCGGGGCTAGCGGGAGGGCCCCCCAAGAGACCCAGTACTTC
TRBJ2-7 . TRBD2 TRBV4-2 CASSQGGGGIYEQYF TGTGCCAGCAGCCAAGGAGGCGGGGGGATCTACGAGCAGTACTTC
TRBJ2-7 few . TRBV30 CASVRASDYEQYF TGTGCCTCTGTGAGGGCTAGCGACTACGAGCAGTACTTC
TRBJ1-1 . TRBD1 TRBV5-6 CASSTTGGASEAFF TGTGCCAGCAGCACGACAGGGGGCGCATCTGAAGCTTTCTTT
TRBJ1-1 . . TRBV5-1 CASSSTGFGTEAFF TGCGCCAGCAGCTCTACAGGGTTTGGCACTGAAGCTTTCTTT
TRBJ2-7 . . TRBV27 CASRDNAYEQYF TGTGCCAGCAGGGACAACGCCTACGAGCAGTACTTC
TRBJ2-2 . . TRBV9 CASSPTSDRSGELFF TGTGCCAGCAGCCCGACATCCGACAGGTCCGGGGAGCTGTTTTTT
TRBJ1-1 . . TRBV19 CASTSGRGNTEAFF TGTGCCAGTACCTCAGGCAGGGGGAACACTGAAGCTTTCTTT
TRBJ1-2 . . TRBV10-3 CAIGDRLANYGYTF TGTGCCATCGGAGACCGCTTAGCTAACTATGGCTACACCTTC
TRBJ1-2 . . TRBV5-5 CASSPKTNEAFGYTF TGTGCCAGCAGCCCCAAAACCAACGAGGCTTTTGGCTACACCTTC
TRBJ2-3 once TRBD1 TRBV18 CASSLGTGGVDTQYF TGTGCCAGCTCACTCGGGACAGGGGGAGTGGATACGCAGTATTTT
TRBJ2-1 . TRBD2 TRBV5-8 CASSAAGLTSVEQFF TGTGCCAGCAGCGCCGCCGGCCTAACTAGCGTGGAGCAGTTCTTC
TRBJ2-7 . TRBD2 TRBV7-7 CASSIGTSGKYEQYF TGTGCCAGCAGCATCGGGACTAGCGGGAAGTACGAGCAGTACTTC
TRBJ1-1 . TRBD1 TRBV5-6 CASSLQGRNTEAFF TGTGCCAGCAGCCTACAGGGGAGGAACACTGAAGCTTTCTTT
TRBJ2-4 . TRBD2 TRBV11-2 CASSLTSGRTSFF TGTGCCAGCAGCCTTACGAGCGGGAGGACGTCTTTCTTC
TRBJ2-7 once . TRBV28 CASRPGRQGSSYEQYF TGTGCCAGCAGGCCTGGACGTCAGGGGAGCTCCTACGAGCAGTACTTC
TRBJ1-3 . . TRBV5-1 CASSPNLDSGNTIYF TGCGCCAGCAGCCCTAATCTCGACTCTGGAAACACCATATATTTT
TRBJ2-3 . . TRBV18 CASSLQEGTDTQYF TGTGCCAGCTCCCTCCAGGAAGGCACAGATACGCAGTATTTT
TRBJ1-3 . . TRBV7-7 CASSLDRGNTIYF TGTGCCAGCAGCTTAGACAGGGGAAACACCATATATTTT
TRBJ1-3 . . TRBV18 CASSADAGGNTIYF TGTGCCAGCTCAGCTGACGCGGGTGGAAACACCATATATTTT
TRBJ2-3 . . TRBV5-4 CASSLSPLGLGTTSTDTQYF TGTGCCAGCAGCTTGTCCCCGCTGGGTCTCGGGACAACTAGCACAGATACGCAGTATTTT
TRBJ2-1 . . TRBV5-1 CASSLVPGGNYNEQFF TGCGCCAGCAGCTTGGTCCCTGGCGGGAACTACAATGAGCAGTTCTTC
TRBJ1-5 once TRBD1 TRBV6-6 CASRTGTGSNQPQHF TGTGCCAGCAGAACCGGGACAGGGAGTAATCAGCCCCAGCATTTT
TRBJ1-4 . TRBD1 TRBV4-1 CASSESGMVWDSNEKLFF TGCGCCAGCAGCGAAAGTGGAATGGTCTGGGACAGTAATGAAAAACTGTTTTTT
TRBJ2-7 . TRBD1 TRBV5-1 CASSPTGGTSYEQYF TGCGCCAGCAGCCCCACAGGGGGAACCTCCTACGAGCAGTACTTC
TRBJ2-3 . . TRBV19 CASIPHFGLSLYF TGTGCCAGTATTCCGCACTTCGGGTTATCTCTGTATTTT
TRBJ1-2 . TRBD1 TRBV7-2 CASSIRSEGAYGYTF TGTGCCAGCAGCATACGATCGGAGGGGGCGTATGGCTACACCTTC
TRBJ1-6 once TRBD1 TRBV29-1 CSARTGSNSPLHF TGCAGCGCTAGGACAGGGTCTAATTCACCCCTCCACTTT
TRBJ1-3 . . TRBV2 CASSEALQGKGNTIYF TGTGCCAGCAGTGAAGCGCTTCAGGGGAAGGGAAACACCATATATTTT